This TCR beta chain appears in the sequencing data of a study of early T cells in non-severe SARS-CoV-2 infection. Study details: Sequenced bulk RNA came from whole blood that was unsorted, and chains were unpaired.

The germline gives CDR1 LGHDT, CDR2 YNNKEL (reference sequence). V lost 5 bases, J lost 8 bases, and 6 bases stayed unmatched. This CDR3 has 14 amino acids. Molecules of cDNA were individually given unique molecular identifiers that were attached to them. Each CDR3 protein is one row after TCRdb ran MiXCR on the 5' RACE reads. Counted here are about 64,000 distinct CDR3 sequences, roughly 9% occurring once; the ten biggest clones make up around an eighth. The chain joins TRBV3-1 to TRBJ1-6; 7 nucleotides match TRBD1. Here the sequenced sample was whole blood, taken at baseline. The sequence derives from an adult who was a healthcare worker with PCR-confirmed SARS-CoV-2 infection or an uninfected control (not recorded which). In DNA, the CDR3 is TGTGCCAGCAGCAAACAGGGGCCCCATTCACCCCTCCACTTT. This sequence encodes CASSKQGPHSPLHF.